The clone carrying this T cell receptor (beta chain) has a count of ten or more. Its cognate antigen is unknown. From the germline J gene comes the end of the CDR3, since the read stops 3 residues before it. The sample originates from a study of T cell clonality in common variable immunodeficiency. Whole-study results and caveats: Reportedly, TCR beta sequences from common variable immunodeficiency showed fewer deletions and N-nucleotide insertions.

Equal genomic DNA amounts from CVID and control samples were sequenced. Assay used: immunoSEQ multiplex PCR; TCRdb lists only in-frame clones, some missing. This record lists around 40,000 clones, none seen once only, and the top ten clones contain roughly 5.6%. CVID meant reduced serum IgG, IgA and/or IgM plus specific antibody deficiency. The germline gives CDR1 DFQATT, CDR2 SNEGSKA (reference sequence). V was pared by 1 base and J by 4 bases, with 10 bases between. The CDR3 extends over 13 amino acids. The clonotype comes from a human donor with common variable immunodeficiency. This chain uses TRBV20-1 with TRBJ2-5, with a weak D call TRBD1 (5 bases). Input material: peripheral blood mononuclear cells. This chain's CDR3 is CSARGRVRETQYF. CDR3 bases read: TGCAGTGCTAGAGGCAGGGTGCGAGAGACC.